The T cell receptor beta chain described here comes from a study of neurological immune-mediated disorders. The output of every sequencing run, over 170 million TCR-beta sequences, came from 15-18 subjects. TCRdb reprocessed the 5' RACE reads with MiXCR, giving one entry per CDR3 protein. Of 65,000 to 90,000 distinct CDR3 sequences in the sample, 4% to 6% were seen once. CDR3 size: 16 residues. Germline assignment: CDR1 ENHRY and CDR2 SYGVKD. The V and J ends lost 3 bases and 4 bases respectively, with 18 bases between them. This clonotype was obtained from a woman aged 25 to 45 with multiple sclerosis. The chain has TRBV10-3 and TRBJ2-5; TRBD1 is a possible D gene (6 bases). The sample consisted of PBMCs. Here the CDR3 DNA reads TGTGCCATCAGTGATCCCGGGACATGGCTGGGAGAGACCCAGTACTTC. This translates into CAISDPGTWLGETQYF.